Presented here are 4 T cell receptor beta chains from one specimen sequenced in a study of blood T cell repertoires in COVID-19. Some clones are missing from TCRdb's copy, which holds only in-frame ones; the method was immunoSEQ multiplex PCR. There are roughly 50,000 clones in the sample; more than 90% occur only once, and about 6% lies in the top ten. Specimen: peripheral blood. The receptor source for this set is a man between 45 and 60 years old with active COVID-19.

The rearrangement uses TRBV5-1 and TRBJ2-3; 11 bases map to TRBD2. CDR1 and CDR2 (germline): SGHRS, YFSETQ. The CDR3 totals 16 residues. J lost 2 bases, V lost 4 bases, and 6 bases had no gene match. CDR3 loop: CASSALLAGDTDTQYF. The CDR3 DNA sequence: TGCGCCAGCAGCGCACTACTAGCGGGGGACACAGATACGCAGTATTTT.

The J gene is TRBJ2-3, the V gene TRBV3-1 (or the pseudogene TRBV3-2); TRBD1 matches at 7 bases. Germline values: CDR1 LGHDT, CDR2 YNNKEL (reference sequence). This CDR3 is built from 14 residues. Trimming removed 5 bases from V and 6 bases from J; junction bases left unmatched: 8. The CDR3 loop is CASSLGTVSDTQYF. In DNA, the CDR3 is TGTGCCAGCAGCTTGGGGACAGTCAGCGATACGCAGTATTTT.

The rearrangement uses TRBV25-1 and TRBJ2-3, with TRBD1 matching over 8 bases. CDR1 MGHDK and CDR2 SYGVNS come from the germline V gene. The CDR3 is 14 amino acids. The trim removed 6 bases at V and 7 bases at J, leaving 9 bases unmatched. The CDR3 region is CASSLTGALNTQYF. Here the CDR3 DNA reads TGTGCCAGCAGCTTGACAGGGGCTTTGAATACGCAGTATTTT.

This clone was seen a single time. The CDR3 DNA follows: TGTGCCACCAGCGACAGGGCTCAGCCCCAGCATTTT. This gives the protein CATSDRAQPQHF. This sequence joins TRBV15 and TRBJ1-5; 7 bases align to TRBD1. Germline lookup yields CDR1 LNHNV and CDR2 YYDKDF (reference sequence). The CDR3 is made up of 12 amino acids. Trimming took 5 bases from V and 6 from J; bases not matched to a gene: 1. The entire variable domain, with the rest obtained from reference TRBV15 and TRBJ1-5, is as follows: DAMVIQNPRYQVTQFGKPVTLSCSQTLNHNVMYWYQQKSSQAPKLLFHYYDKDFNNEADTPDNFQSRRPNTSFCFLDIRSPGLGDTAMYLCATSDRAQPQHFGDGTRLSIL.